This TCR beta chain stems from a study of T cell responses to AZD1222 COVID-19 vaccine. Findings and caveats of the study: Scientists sampled the repertoires only once the peak T cell response had passed. Females outnumbered males among donors, who were mostly white British; clonal diversity was possibly underestimated. Spike-specific TCR repertoires showed rising breadth and depth after two AZD1222 doses.

The germline V and J ends were trimmed by 10 bases and 0 bases, with 13 bases remaining between them. The CDR3 has 14 residues. Germline CDR1 MNHEY, CDR2 SVGAGI. On this clone: The antigen is unknown.

Samples with a second dose at about 4 or about 12 weeks were pooled together. TCRdb's copy holds only in-frame clones and misses some; the assay was immunoSEQ multiplex PCR. The sample carries about 200,000 clones, more than 85% recorded once. V usage is TRBV6-5 and J usage is TRBJ1-3; D not resolved. The source is an adult who received the AZD1222 COVID-19 vaccine. The material was peripheral blood, obtained 28 days after the second AZD1222 dose. DNA for the CDR3: TGTGCCACCCGCAGCGGGTTCTCTGGAAACACCATATATTTT. Protein sequence: CATRSGFSGNTIYF.